This T cell receptor beta chain was sequenced in a study of cytomegalovirus exposure and HLA in healthy donors. 60 Vbeta and 13 Jbeta primers were used in PCR. Method: immunoSEQ multiplex PCR; TCRdb's copy keeps in-frame clones and lacks some. The sample comprises about 120,000 clones, roughly 60% of which are singletons, and 10% rests with the top ten. Worth noting for this clone: The antigen is unknown.

Study observations and caveats: Altogether, some 170 TCR beta chains were recorded as cytomegalovirus-associated. Immune exposure information comprised only CMV serostatus.

This sequence originates from a man in his forties in good health and CMV-seropositive. Material: PBMCs.

This CDR3 is CASTLPGVSYGYTF. The CDR3 bases are TGTGCCAGCACCCTCCCAGGGGTCAGCTATGGCTACACCTTC. This sequence joins TRBV28 and TRBJ1-2, with D tentatively TRBD1 (6 bases). The V end was cut by 7 bases, the J end by 4 bases, with 16 bases between. The CDR3 is made up of 14 amino acids. Germline CDR1 is MDHEN and CDR2 is SYDVKM.